These 4 T cell receptor beta chains originate from one sample sequenced in a study of T cell responses to AZD1222 COVID-19 vaccine. Clones were read by immunoSEQ multiplex PCR, and TCRdb kept only the in-frame ones, dropping some. This sample has about 100,000 clones, with about 88% found just once. This specimen was peripheral blood, taken on day 0 of AZD1222 vaccination. The source of these receptors is an adult in good health.

The chain combines TRBV18 with TRBJ2-1, with 7 bases identical to TRBD2. Germline-derived CDR1 and CDR2 are KGHSH and LQKENI. Trimming at V came to 6 bases and at J to 0 bases, leaving 11 bases not matched to a gene. The CDR3 totals 17 residues. The DNA for the CDR3 is TGTGCCAGCTCTTTTCGAGCGGGATTTGGCTCCTACAATGAGCAGTTCTTC. Translating it yields CASSFRAGFGSYNEQFF.

The chain uses TRBV6-5 and TRBJ2-4; D gene ambiguous. In germline, CDR1 is MNHEY, CDR2 SVGAGI. The CDR3 has 14 amino acids. The V gene lost 0 bases and the J gene lost 6 bases, with 9 bases spanning the gap. Here the CDR3 DNA reads TGTGCCAGCAGTTACTCCCGGACGGGAAACATTCAGTACTTC. This codes for CASSYSRTGNIQYF.

This clone was counted between two and nine times. The chain links TRBV14 to TRBJ2-7; 8 positions agree with TRBD2. The CDR3 covers 13 residues. Germline loops: CDR1 SGHDN, CDR2 FVKESK. J was trimmed by 2 bases and V by 7 bases; bases with no gene match: 4. The CDR3 spells CASTSGSPYEQYF. The DNA for the CDR3 is TGTGCCAGCACTAGCGGGTCCCCCTACGAGCAGTACTTC. The full variable domain, rest sourced from reference TRBV14 and TRBJ2-7, is EAGVTQFPSHSVIEKGQTVTLRCDPISGHDNLYWYRRVMGKEIKFLLHFVKESKQDESGMPNNRFLAERTGGTYSTLKVQPAELEDSGVYFCASTSGSPYEQYFGPGTRLTVT.

Written as DNA, the CDR3 is TGTGCCAGCACCATGACAGGGGGCGACTATGGCTACACCTTC. This codes for CASTMTGGDYGYTF. This chain uses TRBV2 with TRBJ1-2; 10 positions agree with TRBD1. CDR3 size: 14 residues. V was clipped by 7 bases and J by 3 bases; unmatched bases: 5. Germline V gene lookup returns CDR1 SNHLY and CDR2 FYNNEI.